Below, one TCR beta chain is given with its context. The antigen it binds to is not known. Base qualities are not recorded, but no much larger clone differs from it by a single base. Using the deep immunoSEQ assay, TCR CDR3 regions were amplified from genomic DNA by multiplex PCR. For each cell subset, the extracted genomic DNA was distributed evenly across all wells of several immunoSEQ 96-well plates, and each plate served as one replicate. For sorted subsets, around 200 ng genomic DNA, equal to tens of thousands of T cell genomes, was loaded into each replicate PCR. Purified libraries were quantified with a Qubit 3.0 fluorometer, sized on a Bioanalyzer 2100, and re-quantified with the KAPA Library Quantification kit. A separate single-read 150-cycle Illumina NextSeq 550 flow cell was used to sequence each immunoSEQ 96-well plate. The study's own analysis went as follows. Because only junctional sequences without quality scores were contained in the immunoSEQ output, filtering matching that applied to full-length reads could not be performed. Sequences were annotated with PyIR, a Python wrapper for IgBLAST v1.9, using IMGT germline references to assign V/J genes and CDR3. Any read was removed if the V/J assignment was weak (E-value above 1e-6), the CDR3 was missing, or the read contained stop codons, out-of-frame junctions, or ambiguous translated residues. A V3J clonotype was defined by an identical inferred V gene, J gene, and CDR3 amino acid sequence. To compute the percentage overlap between repertoires, the number of shared unique clonotypes was divided by the size of the smaller repertoire. Richness of each repertoire was evaluated using RTK rarefaction, the Chao1 estimator, and Recon v2.1 estimates of unobserved clonotypes. Generation probabilities were computed with OLGA for all TCRbeta clonotypes obtained by the gDNA method from a handful of donors. The table comes from immuneACCESS by way of TCRdb, which keeps in-frame sequences with V and J called. Part of the clones is missing from these tables; in studies checked, under half for an unresolved V gene and the rest for unknown reasons. The V and J calls and clone size come from that table; D and trimming were worked out from the DNA. Counted in this sample were around 1.4 million clones; approximately 98.5% of them appeared once. The ten largest account for about 0.4% of the sample.

The donors were healthy, HIV-negative adults with no recently reported acute infections or vaccinations. Only Caucasian adults living in Nashville, Tennessee, USA were represented among the donors. CD4+ T cells were enriched through magnetic negative selection, after which naive cells were positively selected on CD45RA and the remaining negative fraction served as the memory subset. Blood was obtained by leukapheresis, after which PBMCs were separated by Ficoll-Histopaque density gradient centrifugation and cryopreserved in liquid nitrogen vapor phase. Analytical flow cytometry was used to check the purity and quantity of each magnetically sorted T cell population. Each sorted fraction had its genomic DNA isolated and then quantified by UV absorbance on a Nanodrop 2000c. The sample originates from a study of shared clonotypes between healthy human individuals (TCRdb year 2020). Some background on the complete study: A couple of women and three men aged 18 to 49 years were included in the cohort. For each donor, CD4 naive and CD4 memory were each given three plates, CD8 naive was given two plates, and CD8 memory was given one plate. The study deeply sequenced blood TCR repertoires of five healthy adults to estimate repertoire size and the extent of clonotype sharing between individuals. To increase sequencing depth and limit assay-specific biases, different laboratories used diverse techniques to prepare libraries and sequence TCR repertoires. Per donor, leukapheresis produced somewhere between about 0.85 and 9.5 billion PBMCs.

Germline trimming amounts to 7 bases on V and 15 bases on J, with 4 as the count of junction bases outside the gene matches. Reading from cysteine to phenylalanine, the CDR3 counts 10 amino acids. Only the CDR3 portion is preserved as DNA: 30 bases, with reading frame beginning at the first base. The germline V gene provides CDR1 LGHNT and CDR2 FRNRAP. Overall study outcomes, separate from this receptor: Compared with non-shared clonotypes, the clonotypes found in all four sorted-subset donors had higher generation probabilities. Incomplete sequencing was indicated by rarefaction of sorted-subset datasets, despite the large sequencing depth. Larger estimated clonotype richness was generally found for naive subsets than for memory subsets. When several donors were compared, the shared fraction of clonotypes was about 5% for naive CD4, roughly 3.4% for naive CD8, 2% to 2.5% for memory CD4, and around 0.37% for memory CD8. Pairwise subsampling indicated that sequencing depth was expected to affect the degree of clonotype sharing among donors. Sampling was restricted to blood, and TCR repertoires in tissues likely differ from the TCR repertoires found in blood. The genetic and exposure-history diversity represented was limited by the small number of donors.

The receptor chain draws on TRBV12-5 and TRBJ2-1, with TRBD2 identical over 9 junction bases. Sequencing was done on a sample of naive CD4+ T cells sorted from blood. In light of the paper, this sample's cell subset or site label describes: CD45RA+ positively selected. The sequence derives from a man aged 25-45 years in good health. The CDR3 is CASDGGRVFF. The nucleotide sequence reads TGTGCTAGTGATGGCGGGAGGGTGTTCTTC.